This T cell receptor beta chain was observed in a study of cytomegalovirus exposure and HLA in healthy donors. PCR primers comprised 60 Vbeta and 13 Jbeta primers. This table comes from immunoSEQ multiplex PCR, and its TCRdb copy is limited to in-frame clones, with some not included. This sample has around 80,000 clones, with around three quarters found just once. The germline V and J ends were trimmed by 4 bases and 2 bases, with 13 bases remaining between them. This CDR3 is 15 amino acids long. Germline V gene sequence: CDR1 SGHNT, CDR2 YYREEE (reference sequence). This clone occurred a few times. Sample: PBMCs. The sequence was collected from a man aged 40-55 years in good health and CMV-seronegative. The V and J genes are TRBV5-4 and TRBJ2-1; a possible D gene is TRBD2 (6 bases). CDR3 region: CASSPGRQTYNEQFF. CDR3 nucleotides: TGTGCCAGCAGCCCCGGGAGACAGACCTACAATGAGCAGTTCTTC.